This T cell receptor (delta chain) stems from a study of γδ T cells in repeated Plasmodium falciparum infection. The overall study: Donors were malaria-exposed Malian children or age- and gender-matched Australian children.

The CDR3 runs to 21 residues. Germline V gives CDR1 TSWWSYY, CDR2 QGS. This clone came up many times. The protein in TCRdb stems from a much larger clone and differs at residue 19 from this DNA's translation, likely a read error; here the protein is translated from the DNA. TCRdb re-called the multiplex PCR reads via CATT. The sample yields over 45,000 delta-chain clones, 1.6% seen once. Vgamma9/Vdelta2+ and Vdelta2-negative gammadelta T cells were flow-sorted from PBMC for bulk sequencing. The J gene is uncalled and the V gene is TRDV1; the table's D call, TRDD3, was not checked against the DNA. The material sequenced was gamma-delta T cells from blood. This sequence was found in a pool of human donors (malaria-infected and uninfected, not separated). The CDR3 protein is CALGERPQKRDYALSTDKPIF. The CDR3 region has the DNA TGTGCTCTTGGGGAACGTCCCCAGAAGCGGGATTATGCCCTTTCTACCGATAAACCCATCTTT.